This T cell receptor beta chain was sequenced for a study of cytomegalovirus exposure and HLA in healthy donors. General study points: There were some public TCRs occurring in many donors, but most TCR sequences were rare.

The study ran its PCR with 60 Vbeta and 13 Jbeta primers. Sequenced by immunoSEQ multiplex PCR; TCRdb stores in-frame clones only, minus some. The sample includes 150,000 to 200,000 clones, roughly 72% of them seen just once. A single count supports this clone. Its antigen is not known. The germline CDR1 and CDR2 sequences are KGHSH and LQKENI. The CDR3 runs to 14 residues. Trimming removed 4 bases from V and 3 bases from J, with 12 bases in between. The material sequenced was PBMCs. This receptor was obtained from a young man in good health and CMV-seronegative. This sequence joins TRBV18 and TRBJ1-1; D possibly corresponds to TRBD1 (6 bases). The CDR3 DNA sequence: TGTGCCAGCTCACTAAGACCAGGGGACACTGAAGCTTTCTTT. Translating it yields CASSLRPGDTEAFF. Full variable domain (missing parts from reference TRBV18 and TRBJ1-1): NAGVMQNPRHLVRRRGQEARLRCSPMKGHSHVYWYRQLPEEGLKFMVYLQKENIIDESGMPKERFSAEFPKEGPSILRIQQVVRGDSAAYFCASSLRPGDTEAFFGQGTRLTVV.